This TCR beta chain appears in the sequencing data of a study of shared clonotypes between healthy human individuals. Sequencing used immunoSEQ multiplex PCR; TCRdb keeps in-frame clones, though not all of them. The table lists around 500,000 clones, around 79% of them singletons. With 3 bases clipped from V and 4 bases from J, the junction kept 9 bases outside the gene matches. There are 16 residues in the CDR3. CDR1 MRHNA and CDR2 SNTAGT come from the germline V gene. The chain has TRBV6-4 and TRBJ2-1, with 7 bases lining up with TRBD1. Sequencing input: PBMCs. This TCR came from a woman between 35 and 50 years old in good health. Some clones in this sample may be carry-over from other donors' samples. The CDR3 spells CASSDEHRGRYNEQFF. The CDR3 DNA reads TGTGCCAGCAGTGATGAGCACAGGGGCAGATACAATGAGCAGTTCTTC.